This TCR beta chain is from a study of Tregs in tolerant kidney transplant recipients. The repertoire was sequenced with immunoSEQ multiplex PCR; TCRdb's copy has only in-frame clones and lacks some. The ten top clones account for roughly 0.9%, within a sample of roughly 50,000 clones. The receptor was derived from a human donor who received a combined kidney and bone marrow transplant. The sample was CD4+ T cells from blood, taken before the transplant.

The CDR3 spells CASSWGAGGHQETQYF. The CDR3 DNA, read in part, is TGTGCCAGCAGCTGGGGGGCAGGGGGGCATCAAGAGACG. The chain joins TRBV5-4 to TRBJ2-3; TRBD1 is a possible D gene (7 bases). Sequencing ends 3 residues short of the CDR3 end; the germline J gene provides the rest. From germline, CDR1 is SGHNT and CDR2 YYREEE (reference sequence). CDR3 length: 16 amino acids.